This entry concerns a single T cell receptor beta chain. The method was immunoSEQ multiplex PCR; TCRdb's version includes in-frame clones alone and lacks a portion of them. Of roughly 640,000 clones in the sample, under 80% were seen once. The sample comes from a study of shared clonotypes between healthy human individuals. The source of this sequence is a woman aged 25 to 39 in good health. Sequenced: memory CD4+ T cells sorted from blood. The subset was: CD45RA-negative fraction.

Written as DNA, the CDR3 is TGTGCCAGCTCACCAGCGGACAGGGCAATTGCTTTCTTT. As protein: CASSPADRAIAFF. The J gene is TRBJ1-1, the V gene TRBV18, with 8 bases identical to TRBD1. The CDR3 runs 13 residues. In germline, CDR1 is KGHSH, CDR2 LQKENI. Trimming cost V 2 bases and J 11 bases; bases outside gene matches: 7.